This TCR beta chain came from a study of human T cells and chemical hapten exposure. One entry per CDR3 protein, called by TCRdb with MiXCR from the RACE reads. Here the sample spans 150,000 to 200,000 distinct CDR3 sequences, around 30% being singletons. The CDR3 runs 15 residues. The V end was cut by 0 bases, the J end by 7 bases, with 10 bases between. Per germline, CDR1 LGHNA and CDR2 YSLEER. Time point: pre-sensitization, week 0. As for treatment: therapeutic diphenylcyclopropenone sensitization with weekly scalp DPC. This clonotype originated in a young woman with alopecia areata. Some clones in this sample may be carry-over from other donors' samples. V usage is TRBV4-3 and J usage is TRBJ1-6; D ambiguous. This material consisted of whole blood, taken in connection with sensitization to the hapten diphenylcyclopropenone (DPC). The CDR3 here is CASSQDPGLNSPLHF. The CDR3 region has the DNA TGCGCCAGCAGCCAAGATCCAGGTTTGAATTCACCCCTCCACTTT.